This passage covers 18 T cell receptor beta chains from one sample sequenced in a study of blood T cell repertoires in COVID-19. Assay: immunoSEQ multiplex PCR; the TCRdb copy retains only in-frame clones and omits some. Here the sample spans 120,000 to 150,000 clones, 80% to 90% being singletons. Sequenced input: peripheral blood. The receptors come from a man older than 75 with acute or convalescent COVID-19.

This clone occurred a few times. For the CDR3, the DNA is TGTGCCAGCAGCAGCACGGGGAACCAGCCCCAGCATTTT. Protein: CASSSTGNQPQHF. This chain uses TRBV3-1 (or the pseudogene TRBV3-2) with TRBJ1-5; D gene ambiguous. The CDR3 is made up of 13 amino acids. Trimming removed 5 bases from V and 7 bases from J, with 12 bases in between. Germline CDR1 LGHDT, CDR2 YNNKEL (reference sequence).

The chain links TRBV29-1 to TRBJ2-7; D perhaps matches TRBD2 (6 bases). The germline CDR1 and CDR2 sequences are SQVTM and ANQGSEA. Trimming removed 3 bases from V and 2 bases from J, with 17 bases in between. The CDR3 consists of 15 residues. The CDR3 DNA sequence: TGCAGCGTTGATTCAGGTGGGGGGAGTACCTACGAGCAGTACTTC. It codes for CSVDSGGGSTYEQYF.

V usage is TRBV9 and J usage is TRBJ2-7; 9 bases line up with TRBD1. The CDR3 length is 17 residues. Germline trimming cut 4 bases from V and 3 bases from J; bases unmatched to any gene: 14. CDR1 is SGDLS and CDR2 is YYNGEE in the germline V gene. CDR3 DNA sequence: TGTGCCAGCAGCTCAGGTAGTGGCGGGACAGGGAACTACGAGCAGTACTTC. It translates to CASSSGSGGTGNYEQYF.

This chain links TRBV11-2 with TRBJ2-3; D may be TRBD2 (7 bases). With 3 bases removed from V and 5 bases from J, the gap between germline ends came to 18 bases. Germline assignment: CDR1 SGHAT and CDR2 FQNNGV. The CDR3 length is 16 residues. The CDR3 DNA sequence: TGTGCCAGCAGCTTCCGAGGCTCGGGGGGCCGAGATACGCAGTATTTT. Its translation is CASSFRGSGGRDTQYF.

The chain uses TRBV21-1 and TRBJ1-2; the table's D call of TRBD1 was not tested on the DNA. TRBV21-1 is a recognized pseudogene. The CDR3 is 16 residues long. This chain's CDR3 is CASSTIRQGADDGYTF. Written as DNA, the CDR3 is TGTGCCAGCAGTACTATCCGACAGGGGGCCGACGATGGCTACACCTTC.

In DNA form, the CDR3 reads TGTGCCAGCAGTGAGTCAAGGACTAGCGGCTACGAGCAGTACTTC. Protein sequence: CASSESRTSGYEQYF. The chain combines TRBV6-1 with TRBJ2-7; 10 positions match TRBD2. Germline V gene data show CDR1 as MNHNS and CDR2 as SASEGT. Trimming took 3 bases from V and 3 from J; bases not matched to a gene: 5. This CDR3 has 15 amino acids.

In nucleotides, the CDR3 is TGTGCCAGCAGTCCGGGACAGGGGCTCCTCTATGGCTACACCTTC. Its translation is CASSPGQGLLYGYTF. The chain carries TRBV11-2 and TRBJ1-2; TRBD1 matches 10 bases. This CDR3 has 15 residues. The J segment lost 4 bases and the V segment lost 6 bases, leaving 8 bases of the junction unmatched. The V gene's germline CDR1 is SGHAT and CDR2 FQNNGV.

The chain is built from TRBV19 and TRBJ1-2; 7 nucleotides align to TRBD1. V lost 5 bases, J lost 0 bases, and 6 bases stayed unmatched. Germline CDR1 LNHDA, CDR2 SQIVND (reference sequence). CDR3 size: 15 residues. CDR3 amino acids: CASSGDSSTNYGYTF. In DNA form, the CDR3 reads TGTGCCAGTAGTGGGGACAGCAGTACTAACTATGGCTACACCTTC.

V gene TRBV3-1 (or the pseudogene TRBV3-2) combines with J gene TRBJ1-4; 7 bases match TRBD1. J gave up 6 bases and V 6 bases, and 7 bases lay outside the gene matches. Germline V gene data show CDR1 as LGHDT and CDR2 as YNNKEL (reference sequence). CDR3 length: 14 residues. The CDR3 nucleotides read TGTGCCAGCAGGAAACAGGGGAATCATGAAAAACTGTTTTTT. Translation: CASRKQGNHEKLFF.

CDR3 loop: CASSQGSVYGYTF. The CDR3 bases are TGTGCCAGCAGCCAAGGTTCGGTCTATGGCTACACCTTC. The chain couples TRBV3-1 (or the pseudogene TRBV3-2) to TRBJ1-2; D unresolved. Germline V gives CDR1 LGHDT, CDR2 YNNKEL (reference sequence). The CDR3 covers 13 residues. V was clipped by 1 base and J by 4 bases, with 7 bases between them.

V gene TRBV29-1 combines with J gene TRBJ2-2; TRBD1 is a possible D gene (6 bases). Germline assignment: CDR1 SQVTM and CDR2 ANQGSEA. CDR3 length equals 14 residues. V was clipped by 6 bases and J by 7 bases, with 18 bases between them. CDR3 sequence: CSVRGQGQVGELFF. The CDR3 DNA is TGCAGCGTCCGCGGGCAGGGGCAGGTCGGGGAGCTGTTTTTT.

The CDR3 coding sequence is TGTGCCAGCAGCCCTCGACTAGCCGGGCAAGAGACCCAGTACTTC. Amino acid sequence: CASSPRLAGQETQYF. The genes are TRBV11-2 and TRBJ2-5; 7 bases agree with TRBD2. There are 15 residues in the CDR3. Losses at the gene ends were 5 bases for V and 2 bases for J; bases not matched to a gene: 8. CDR1 is SGHAT and CDR2 is FQNNGV in the germline V gene.

This sequence joins TRBV10-3 and TRBJ2-1, with 7 bases aligning to TRBD1. V shed 3 bases, J shed 5 bases, and the junction held 7 bases outside the gene matches. This CDR3 comprises 15 residues. Germline V gene lookup returns CDR1 ENHRY and CDR2 SYGVKD. The CDR3 DNA sequence: TGTGCCATCAGTGAATACAGGGGTGAGAACAATGAGCAGTTCTTC. Amino acids: CAISEYRGENNEQFF.

The chain links TRBV18 to TRBJ2-5, with D unresolved. V lost 0 bases and J 2 bases, leaving 7 bases between the germline ends. Germline values: CDR1 KGHSH, CDR2 LQKENI. The CDR3 is 14 residues long. CDR3 protein: CASSPPLAQETQYF. CDR3 bases: TGTGCCAGCTCACCACCGCTGGCTCAAGAGACCCAGTACTTC.

The V call is TRBV7-8, the J call TRBJ1-4, with D perhaps TRBD1 (5 bases). The germline V gene encodes CDR1 SGHVS and CDR2 FQNEAQ. Trimming left V 1 base short and J 8 bases short, with 11 bases between. The CDR3 extends over 14 amino acids. This CDR3 is CASSLEQGGEKLFF. CDR3 coding DNA: TGTGCCAGCAGCTTAGAGCAGGGTGGCGAAAAACTGTTTTTT.

V and J are TRBV4-1 and TRBJ2-5, with 7 bases aligning to TRBD1. V was pared by 3 bases and J by 0 bases, with 1 base of the junction left unmatched. This CDR3 is 14 amino acids long. Germline CDR1 reads MGHRA; CDR2 reads YSYEKL. In DNA, the CDR3 is TGCGCCAGCAGCCAGGACAGGAACCAAGAGACCCAGTACTTC. It yields the protein CASSQDRNQETQYF.

A few counts support this clone. This chain links TRBV12-3 or TRBV12-4 with TRBJ1-3; D gene ambiguous. The CDR3 has 12 residues. The germline V and J ends were trimmed by 7 bases and 0 bases, with 4 bases remaining between them. The chain's CDR3 is CASTGSGNTIYF. For the CDR3, the DNA is TGTGCCAGCACGGGCTCTGGAAACACCATATATTTT.

The chain recombines TRBV12-5 with TRBJ1-1, with D possibly TRBD1 on 5 matching bases. The germline V gene encodes CDR1 LGHNT and CDR2 FRNRAP. V was clipped by 6 bases and J by 1 base, with 9 bases between them. This CDR3 comprises 13 residues. The CDR3 DNA reads as TGTGCTAGTGGCTCGGGGGGGAACACTGAAGCTTTCTTT. The encoded protein is CASGSGGNTEAFF.